These 5 T cell receptor beta chains were all obtained from the same sample, sequenced in a study of T-cell reconstitution after alpha-beta-depleted transplantation in children. Preparation of the TCRbeta library used unique molecular identifiers. Via MiXCR, TCRdb re-called the PCR reads, giving one row per CDR3 protein. Among approximately 240,000 distinct CDR3 sequences listed, roughly 10% were seen once. This specimen consisted of PBMCs from the stem cell graft donor, obtained from the stem cell graft. Source of these receptors: a human donor who donated a stem cell graft to a child with acute lymphoblastic leukemia.

This clonotype was picked up a small number of times. The chain couples TRBV5-1 to TRBJ1-1; D ambiguous. CDR1 is SGHRS, CDR2 YFSETQ, per germline. The length of the CDR3 is 14 residues. V lost 7 bases and J 4 bases, leaving 17 bases between the germline ends. The CDR3 region is CASRPTPSSTEAFF. CDR3 bases: TGCGCCAGCCGCCCAACACCATCGTCCACTGAAGCTTTCTTT.

This clonotype has a handful of counts. J is TRBJ1-2 and V is TRBV7-2; D gene unclear. Looked up from germline, CDR1 is SGHTA and CDR2 is FQGNSA. The CDR3 runs 14 residues. V shed 0 bases and J shed 5 bases, with 10 bases lying between them. In nucleotides, the CDR3 is TGTGCCAGCAGCTTAGCCCCACTCGATTATGGCTACACCTTC. Its protein product is CASSLAPLDYGYTF. The whole variable domain, filled in from reference TRBV7-2 and TRBJ1-2, reads GAGVSQSPSNKVTEKGKDVELRCDPISGHTALYWYRQSLGQGLEFLIYFQGNSAPDKSGLPSDRFSAERTGGSVSTLTIQRTQQEDSAVYLCASSLAPLDYGYTFGSGTRLTVV.

J is TRBJ2-3 and V is TRBV12-3 or TRBV12-4; the D is unclear. Trimming stripped 5 bases from V and 3 bases from J, with 15 bases between. The CDR3 consists of 15 residues. The CDR3 coding sequence is TGTGCCAGCAGTACCCCAAGGTGGCGGACAGATACGCAGTATTTT. This translates into CASSTPRWRTDTQYF.

The V gene is TRBV12-3 or TRBV12-4, the J gene TRBJ1-5; no firm D call. V gave up 7 bases and J gave up 1 base, with 23 bases separating them. The length of the CDR3 is 18 residues. The CDR3 region is CASTIYGPGPGSNQPQHF. CDR3 bases: TGTGCCAGCACCATCTACGGCCCAGGCCCGGGAAGCAATCAGCCCCAGCATTTT.

This chain connects TRBV30 to TRBJ1-1; D is unclear. The ends were cut back, 2 bases at V and 7 bases at J, with 5 bases in the middle. This CDR3 region has 10 residues. Germline loops: CDR1 GTSNPN, CDR2 SVGIG (reference sequence). The chain's CDR3 is CAWSPVEAFF. The CDR3 nucleotides are TGTGCCTGGAGTCCCGTTGAAGCTTTCTTT.